A single sample is the source of the 18 T cell receptor beta chains below, sequenced in a study of CXCR3-negative and CXCR3-positive naive CD8 T cells. Overall study findings and caveats: CXCR3-positive naive cells carried more hydrophobic TRB CDR3s than CXCR3-negative naive cells did.

Through 5' RACE with UMI labels, the TRB cDNA libraries were prepared. No DNA is given; TCRdb re-called the 5' RACE reads and lists each CDR3 protein once. In all, the sample yields tens of thousands of distinct CDR3 sequences. These receptors' antigens are unknown. The sequenced sample was naive CXCR3+ CD8+ T cells from blood. Noted subset: CD45RO-CCR7+CD27+CD95- naive CD8+ T cells expressing CXCR3 (TNR3+). The receptors were sampled from a human donor in good health. Some clones in this sample may be carry-over from other donors' samples.

This chain uses TRBV12-3 or TRBV12-4 with TRBJ2-2; TCRdb's assignment of TRBD1 cannot be checked, as there is no DNA. This CDR3 has 14 amino acids. CDR3 protein: CASEPGQATGELFF.

The CDR3 reads CSARDRDRGWYEQYF. The chain has TRBV20-1 and TRBJ2-7; TCRdb proposes TRBD1, but this gene call is untestable without DNA. The CDR3 loop spans 15 amino acids. Germline CDR1 DFQATT, CDR2 SNEGSKA (reference sequence).

This chain links TRBV4-3 with TRBJ2-5; TCRdb selects TRBD1, and the lack of DNA leaves this call unchecked. The CDR3 sequence is 15 residues long. From germline, CDR1 is LGHNA and CDR2 YSLEER. The CDR3 region is CASSQDLQGGETQYF.

The chain couples TRBV27 to TRBJ1-1. Per the germline V gene, CDR1 is MNHEY and CDR2 is SMNVEV (reference sequence). The CDR3 has 13 amino acids. CDR3 loop: CASSLRENTEAFF.

The rearrangement links TRBV5-6 to TRBJ2-7. Per the germline V gene, CDR1 is SGHDT and CDR2 is YYEEEE. CDR3 length: 13 residues. The CDR3 region is CASSLDPLHEQYF. The full variable domain, rest sourced from reference TRBV5-6 and TRBJ2-7, is DAGVTQSPTHLIKTRGQQVTLRCSPKSGHDTVSWYQQALGQGPQFIFQYYEEEERQRGNFPDRFSGHQFPNYSSELNVNALLLGDSALYLCASSLDPLHEQYFGPGTRLTVT.

The chain recombines TRBV6-1 with TRBJ2-2; no DNA is available, so the TRBD1 call from TCRdb remains unchecked. Germline CDR1 is MNHNS and CDR2 is SASEGT. This CDR3 has 13 amino acids. CDR3 amino acids: CAGGQQNTGELFF.

The rearrangement links TRBV12-3 or TRBV12-4 to TRBJ2-7; checking the TCRdb D call of TRBD1 is not possible without DNA. This CDR3 has 16 amino acids. Here the CDR3 reads CASSPSTGTASKEQYF.

This sequence joins TRBV5-1 and TRBJ2-4. Germline loops: CDR1 SGHRS, CDR2 YFSETQ. The CDR3 runs 14 residues. The CDR3 is CASSWVHSRDIKYF.

The V and J genes are TRBV15 and TRBJ2-6; TCRdb returns TRBD2, unconfirmable since there is no DNA. CDR1 is LNHNV and CDR2 is YYDKDF in the germline V gene (reference sequence). This CDR3 comprises 16 residues. This CDR3 is CATRQGRGSGANVLTF.

V and J are TRBV20-1 and TRBJ2-2; TCRdb calls TRBD1, which cannot be checked without DNA. This CDR3 has 15 amino acids. CDR1 is DFQATT and CDR2 is SNEGSKA in the germline V gene (reference sequence). CDR3 sequence reads: CSARAGDENTGELFF.

This rearrangement joins TRBV11-3 to TRBJ2-5. CDR1 and CDR2 (germline): SGHNT, YENEEA. This CDR3 has 15 residues. The CDR3 sequence is CASSPRSNGQETQYF. Together with reference TRBV11-3 and TRBJ2-5, the CDR3 gives the full variable domain: EAGVVQSPRYKIIEKKQPVAFWCNPISGHNTLYWYLQNLGQGPELLIRYENEEAVDDSQLPKDRFSAERLKGVDSTLKIQPAELGDSAVYLCASSPRSNGQETQYFGPGTRLLVL.

The chain joins TRBV7-9 to TRBJ2-7; the TCRdb D gene call, TRBD1, has no DNA to confirm it. The CDR3 runs to 14 residues. The germline gives CDR1 SEHNR, CDR2 FQNEAQ (reference sequence). CDR3 residues: CASIEGGDSYEQYF.

The V gene is TRBV6-5, the J gene TRBJ2-3; without DNA, the TCRdb call of TRBD2 cannot be checked. The germline V gene has CDR1 MNHEY and CDR2 SVGAGI. CDR3 length: 16 residues. Here the CDR3 reads CASRPSGGDRTDTQYF.

The chain couples TRBV28 to TRBJ2-1. CDR1 and CDR2 (germline): MDHEN, SYDVKM. The length of the CDR3 is 15 residues. This CDR3 is CASRTMGTSYNEQFF.

The chain combines TRBV7-9 with TRBJ2-7; TCRdb proposes TRBD2, but this gene call is untestable without DNA. The germline V gene encodes CDR1 SEHNR and CDR2 FQNEAQ (reference sequence). The CDR3 extends over 13 amino acids. CDR3 loop: CATRSGGASEQYF.

V and J are TRBV18 and TRBJ2-1; TCRdb returns TRBD1, unconfirmable since there is no DNA. Germline assignment: CDR1 KGHSH and CDR2 LQKENI. The CDR3 has 17 residues. CDR3: CASSPRPGDGHYNEQFF.

The chain has TRBV28 and TRBJ1-4; lacking DNA, the TRBD1 call made by TCRdb goes unchecked. Germline V lookup: CDR1 MDHEN, CDR2 SYDVKM. The CDR3 has 14 amino acids. The CDR3 region is CASSFKSGTEKLFF.

The chain uses TRBV15 and TRBJ1-2. CDR1 and CDR2 (germline): LNHNV, YYDKDF (reference sequence). The CDR3 consists of 14 residues. This chain's CDR3 is CATSPRGRRDGYTF.